This passage covers 13 T cell receptor beta chains from one sample sequenced in a study of PD-1 blockade in classical Hodgkin lymphoma. The repertoire was sequenced with immunoSEQ multiplex PCR; TCRdb's copy has only in-frame clones and lacks some. The data show about 60,000 clones, 91% seen once. Time point: cycle 4 day 1 (C4D1), after 6 weeks of nivolumab. Brentuximab vedotin exposure varied among the patients, all of whom had relapsed after autologous stem cell transplantation. The sample here was peripheral blood mononuclear cells (PBMCs), taken before the fourth cycle of nivolumab. Receptors were obtained from a human donor with classical Hodgkin lymphoma.

This chain links TRBV6-5 with TRBJ1-5; 9 nucleotides match TRBD1. V gave up 4 bases and J gave up 8 bases; unmatched junction bases: 6. This CDR3 comprises 14 residues. Germline-derived CDR1 and CDR2 are MNHEY and SVGAGI. CDR3 in DNA: TGTGCCAGCAGTTTGGGACAGGGTATCAAGCCCCAGCATTTT. It translates to CASSLGQGIKPQHF.

The V gene is TRBV11-2, the J gene TRBJ2-7; D uncertain. Germline CDR1 SGHAT, CDR2 FQNNGV. V lost 2 bases and J lost 3, with 5 bases in between. The CDR3 consists of 12 residues. CDR3 DNA: TGTGCCAGCAGCTTAACCTACTACGAGCAGTACTTC. Residues: CASSLTYYEQYF.

This sequence joins TRBV12-2 and TRBJ2-4. TRBV12-2 is a known pseudogene. This CDR3 region has 13 residues. CDR3 coding DNA: TGTGCAAGTCGCTTAGTCCGGGCAGACATTCAGTACTTC. Translating it yields CASRLVRADIQYF.

The J gene is TRBJ2-5, the V gene TRBV7-9, with a possible D match to TRBD1 (5 bases). This CDR3 spans 13 amino acids. Between the trimmed V and J ends, which lost 7 bases and 0 bases, there was a span of 9 bases. Germline CDR1 is SEHNR and CDR2 is FQNEAQ (reference sequence). The CDR3 DNA follows: TGTGCCAGCATGTTGGACAACCAAGAGACCCAGTACTTC. Its translation: CASMLDNQETQYF.

The chain employs TRBV20-1 and TRBJ2-1, with no clear D. Germline loops: CDR1 DFQATT, CDR2 SNEGSKA (reference sequence). The V end was cut by 1 base, the J end by 15 bases, with 10 bases between. The CDR3 is made up of 10 amino acids. Here the CDR3 DNA reads TGCAGTGCTAGAGCGAGCCGTCGGTTCTTC. This encodes CSARASRRFF.

V is TRBV5-6 and J is TRBJ1-2; 9 bases map to TRBD1. The CDR3 contains 14 residues. V lost 7 bases and J lost 7; bases outside the gene matches: 11. From germline, CDR1 is SGHDT and CDR2 YYEEEE. CDR3 sequence reads: CASVPDRGFSGYTF. In nucleotides, the CDR3 is TGTGCCAGCGTCCCGGACAGGGGATTCTCTGGCTACACCTTC.

The chain joins TRBV5-5 to TRBJ1-4; D is uncertain. Germline V lookup: CDR1 SGHKS, CDR2 YYEKEE (reference sequence). The V gene lost 4 bases and the J gene lost 4 bases, with 14 bases spanning the gap. The CDR3 is made up of 15 amino acids. In DNA form, the CDR3 reads TGTGCCAGCAGCCTTGTACAGTTAAATAATGAAAAACTGTTTTTT. Encoded protein: CASSLVQLNNEKLFF.

The chain carries TRBV27 and TRBJ2-1; 12 bases map to TRBD2. This CDR3 has 16 residues. CDR1 and CDR2 (germline): MNHEY, SMNVEV (reference sequence). After removal of 5 bases from V and 5 bases from J, the junction contained 7 bases not matched to a gene. The chain's CDR3 is CASSPTSGGTNNEQFF. The DNA for the CDR3 is TGTGCCAGCAGTCCAACTAGCGGGGGGACGAACAATGAGCAGTTCTTC.

V gene TRBV12-5 combines with J gene TRBJ2-3, with 8 bases matching TRBD2. The trim removed 4 bases at V and 0 bases at J, leaving 9 bases unmatched. Germline CDR1 is LGHNT and CDR2 is FRNRAP. This CDR3 is 17 amino acids long. CDR3 in DNA: TGTGCTAGTGGTTCCCACACTAGCGGCTATAGCACAGATACGCAGTATTTT. It yields the protein CASGSHTSGYSTDTQYF.

DNA of the CDR3: TGTGCCAGCAGTGTCGGGCCATCTGACAGAACGAATGAAAAACTGTTTTTT. As protein: CASSVGPSDRTNEKLFF. The chain is built from TRBV2 and TRBJ1-4; TRBD1 is a possible D gene (5 bases). Trimming cost V 4 bases and J 5 bases, with 20 bases left between them. The length of the CDR3 is 17 residues. CDR1 is SNHLY and CDR2 is FYNNEI in the germline V gene.

This chain links TRBV14 with TRBJ2-2; unclear D gene. V was shortened by 3 bases and J by 4 bases, with 24 bases between the two germline ends. The germline V gene has CDR1 SGHDN and CDR2 FVKESK. This CDR3 spans 19 amino acids. CDR3 amino acids: CASSQSNPLRTVSTGELFF. CDR3 DNA sequence: TGTGCCAGCAGCCAGTCCAACCCTTTGCGTACAGTTTCCACCGGGGAGCTGTTTTTT.

The chain carries TRBV2 and TRBJ2-7; 8 positions match TRBD1. This CDR3 comprises 13 residues. Germline-derived CDR1 and CDR2 are SNHLY and FYNNEI. The junction had 3 bases not matched to a gene; V was cut back by 7 bases and J by 1 base. CDR3 DNA: TGTGCCAGCAAGACAGGGGTGTCCTACGAGCAGTACTTC. Protein: CASKTGVSYEQYF.

Note on this clone: The junction differs from germline at one of its ends, possibly a read error. The gene calls are TRBV7-2 and TRBJ1-2, with unresolved D. The germline CDR1 and CDR2 sequences are SGHTA and FQGNSA. CDR3 size: 11 residues. CDR3 amino acids: CASSLDSNPGF. In DNA, the CDR3 is TGTGCCAGCAGCTTAGATAGCAACCCGGGTTTC.